Shown below are 23 T cell receptor beta chains from a single sample sequenced in a study of shared clonotypes between healthy human individuals. Libraries were prepared by immunoSEQ multiplex PCR; TCRdb keeps only in-frame clonotypes and omits some of them. The sample contains 2 million to 2.5 million clones, 90% to 96% of which appear only once. Sequences were obtained from naive CD4+ T cells sorted from blood. Regarding subset: CD45RA+ positively selected. The receptors were sampled from a young man in good health.

The chain has TRBV11-2 and TRBJ2-3; D unclear. In germline, CDR1 is SGHAT, CDR2 FQNNGV. This CDR3 contains 11 residues. V dropped 6 bases and J dropped 6 bases, with 7 bases sitting between them. The DNA of the CDR3 is TGTGCCAGCAGAGCCGGGGATACGCAGTATTTT. This encodes CASRAGDTQYF.

The chain is built from TRBV9 and TRBJ2-3; D may correspond to TRBD1 or TRBD2 (5 bases each). V lost 3 bases and J 3 bases, leaving 11 bases between the germline ends. The CDR3 extends over 14 amino acids. CDR1 SGDLS and CDR2 YYNGEE come from the germline V gene. The CDR3 nucleotides read TGTGCCAGCAGCGCGGGACGGTGGACAGATACGCAGTATTTT. This encodes CASSAGRWTDTQYF. Based on the CDR3 plus reference TRBV9 and TRBJ2-3, the full variable domain is DSGVTQTPKHLITATGQRVTLRCSPRSGDLSVYWYQQSLDQGLQFLIQYYNGEERAKGNILERFSAQQFPDLHSELNLSSLELGDSALYFCASSAGRWTDTQYFGPGTRLTVL.

The V gene is TRBV7-2, the J gene TRBJ2-7; D is undetermined. Trimming removed 0 bases at V and 0 bases at J, with 9 bases between. Germline V gene lookup returns CDR1 SGHTA and CDR2 FQGNSA. CDR3 length equals 15 residues. CDR3 nucleotide sequence: TGTGCCAGCAGCTTAGCGCTGGAGCTCTCCTACGAGCAGTACTTC. This gives the protein CASSLALELSYEQYF.

The chain recombines TRBV20-1 with TRBJ2-7; 7 nucleotides align to TRBD1. CDR3 length equals 11 residues. Germline V gene data show CDR1 as DFQATT and CDR2 as SNEGSKA (reference sequence). The CDR3 DNA reads as TGCAGCCTTGGGACAGTTTACGAGCAGTACTTC. Translation: CSLGTVYEQYF.

V and J are TRBV2 and TRBJ1-2; tentative D call: TRBD1 (5 bases). The V gene lost 9 bases and the J gene lost 0 bases, with 11 bases spanning the gap. There are 13 residues in the CDR3. CDR1 and CDR2 from the germline V gene are SNHLY and FYNNEI. The DNA for the CDR3 is TGTGCCAGAATGGGGCTTGCTAACTATGGCTACACCTTC. Protein product: CARMGLANYGYTF.

A single count supports this clone. The CDR3 protein is CASSVISTTTGELFF. In nucleotides, the CDR3 is TGTGCCAGCAGCGTAATTAGCACCACCACCGGGGAGCTGTTTTTT. V gene TRBV9 combines with J gene TRBJ2-2; D is ambiguous. The CDR3 length is 15 residues. The V gene lost 1 base and the J gene lost 4 bases, with 11 bases spanning the gap. Germline V lookup: CDR1 SGDLS, CDR2 YYNGEE.

The chain carries TRBV18 and TRBJ2-5; D remains ambiguous. This CDR3 has 16 amino acids. The germline V gene has CDR1 KGHSH and CDR2 LQKENI. V was clipped by 2 bases and J by 1 base, with 14 bases between them. In DNA, the CDR3 is TGTGCCAGCTCACCAGCGGCCGTCACGGGCCAAGAGACCCAGTACTTC. Protein: CASSPAAVTGQETQYF.

The chain has TRBV4-1 and TRBJ2-2; TRBD2 matches 12 bases. V lost 4 bases to trimming and J lost 6 bases; unmatched junction nucleotides: 6. This CDR3 spans 16 amino acids. Germline lookup yields CDR1 MGHRA and CDR2 YSYEKL. The CDR3 loop reads CASSPTSGSSAGELFF. The CDR3 DNA sequence: TGCGCCAGCAGCCCGACTAGCGGGAGTTCGGCCGGGGAGCTGTTTTTT.

The chain uses TRBV16 and TRBJ2-7; D may match TRBD1 or TRBD2 (5 bases each). CDR3 size: 16 residues. Germline V gene lookup returns CDR1 KGHSY and CDR2 FQNENV. The V end lost 4 bases, the J end lost 2 bases, and 18 bases lay between the germline ends. CDR3 nucleotides: TGTGCCAGCAGCCCCCGGGGCGAGGGGAAAACCTACGAGCAGTACTTC. This codes for CASSPRGEGKTYEQYF. The variable domain in full, with the rest retrieved from reference TRBV16 and TRBJ2-7, is GEEVAQTPKHLVRGEGQKAKLYCAPIKGHSYVFWYQQVLKNEFKFLISFQNENVFDETGMPKERFSAKCLPNSPCSLEIQATKLEDSAVYFCASSPRGEGKTYEQYFGPGTRLTVT.

Comments on this clone: This same CDR3 is encoded by further DNA sequences in the sample. The J gene is TRBJ1-5, the V gene TRBV5-4; D not resolved. Germline values: CDR1 SGHNT, CDR2 YYREEE (reference sequence). V dropped 0 bases and J dropped 2 bases, with 9 bases sitting between them. The CDR3 length is 15 residues. The CDR3 sequence is CASSLGGSGNQPQHF. CDR3 sequence (DNA): TGTGCCAGCAGCTTGGGAGGGTCGGGCAATCAGCCCCAGCATTTT.

The J gene is TRBJ2-3, the V gene TRBV7-9; perhaps TRBD1 as D (6 bases). The V gene lost 5 bases and the J gene lost 10 bases, with 16 bases spanning the gap. CDR3 length: 13 residues. The germline CDR1 and CDR2 sequences are SEHNR and FQNEAQ (reference sequence). Here the CDR3 DNA reads TGTGCCAGCAGCCTACAGGGATCGGATGCGCAGTATTTT. Translated: CASSLQGSDAQYF.

This chain links TRBV30 with TRBJ2-5; D possibly corresponds to TRBD2 (7 bases). Germline values: CDR1 GTSNPN, CDR2 SVGIG (reference sequence). The V end lost 7 bases, the J end lost 2 bases, and 14 bases lay between the germline ends. CDR3 size: 13 residues. CDR3 in amino acids: CALSGGPQETQYF. The CDR3 bases are TGTGCCTTATCGGGGGGCCCACAAGAGACCCAGTACTTC.

The chain recombines TRBV5-8 with TRBJ1-2; D is uncertain. V was cut by 0 bases and J by 0 bases, with 12 bases left in between. The germline V gene encodes CDR1 SGHTS and CDR2 YDEGEE. This CDR3 is built from 16 residues. The DNA for the CDR3 is TGTGCCAGCAGCTTGGCCGGAATGGCGGCTAACTATGGCTACACCTTC. Translating gives CASSLAGMAANYGYTF.

The V gene is TRBV29-1, the J gene TRBJ2-3; possible D gene TRBD2, 6 bases. There are 17 residues in the CDR3. CDR1 and CDR2 from the germline V gene are SQVTM and ANQGSEA. V lost 5 bases, J lost 0 bases, and 21 bases lay in between. The CDR3 nucleotides are TGCAGCGTTACCCAACTGCTTACGGGAGAGAGCACAGATACGCAGTATTTT. Its protein product is CSVTQLLTGESTDTQYF.

The rearrangement uses TRBV6-1 and TRBJ2-3; D might be TRBD2 (6 bases). Trimming left V 7 bases short and J 3 bases short, with 17 bases between. CDR3 length: 15 residues. Germline V gene lookup returns CDR1 MNHNS and CDR2 SASEGT. The DNA for the CDR3 is TGTGCCAGCACGGATGGGCCCCGGGGGACAGATACGCAGTATTTT. Its protein product is CASTDGPRGTDTQYF.

This chain joins TRBV29-1 and TRBJ2-7; tentative D call: TRBD2 (5 bases). Trimming took off 6 bases at V and 3 bases at J, with 9 bases between the two ends. Germline-derived CDR1 and CDR2 are SQVTM and ANQGSEA. The CDR3 is 11 residues long. The CDR3 loop is CSVGDYYEQYF. In DNA form, the CDR3 reads TGCAGCGTAGGCGACTACTACGAGCAGTACTTC.

This chain joins TRBV11-1 and TRBJ2-7; D could derive from TRBD1 or TRBD2 (6 bases each). Trimming shortened V by 1 base and J by 0 bases, and 13 bases separated the two germline ends. Per germline, CDR1 SGHAT and CDR2 FQDESV (reference sequence). This CDR3 region has 16 residues. CDR3 bases: TGTGCCAGCAGCTTAGGTCCAGGGGAGGCCTCCTACGAGCAGTACTTC. Encoded protein: CASSLGPGEASYEQYF.

This chain uses TRBV4-2 with TRBJ2-7; 11 bases are shared with TRBD1. This CDR3 has 16 amino acids. Losses at the gene ends were 1 base for V and 4 bases for J; bases not matched to a gene: 6. CDR1 is LGHNA, CDR2 YNFKEQ, per germline. The CDR3 here is CASSQVGGQGAYEQYF. In nucleotides, the CDR3 is TGTGCCAGCAGCCAAGTGGGTGGACAGGGGGCATACGAGCAGTACTTC.

The chain links TRBV6-5 to TRBJ2-7; possible D gene TRBD1, 6 bases. The CDR3 contains 15 residues. Per germline, CDR1 MNHEY and CDR2 SVGAGI. The V end was cut by 6 bases, the J end by 3 bases, with 18 bases between. The CDR3 protein is CASSSTGTLIYEQYF. The CDR3 DNA reads as TGTGCCAGCAGCTCCACTGGGACACTTATCTACGAGCAGTACTTC.

In this sample, this clone turned up a few times. The gene calls are TRBV6-1 and TRBJ2-6, with D possibly being TRBD1 (5 bases). There are 19 residues in the CDR3. V was clipped by 2 bases and J by 2 bases, with 19 bases between them. The germline CDR1 and CDR2 sequences are MNHNS and SASEGT. CDR3 coding DNA: TGTGCCAGCAGTGAATCCCTCGGCAGGGTAATAGCTGGGGCCAACGTCCTGACTTTC. Residues: CASSESLGRVIAGANVLTF.

The chain carries TRBV4-2 and TRBJ1-2, with TRBD1 matching 10 bases. Germline values: CDR1 LGHNA, CDR2 YNFKEQ. V was clipped by 1 base and J by 8 bases; unmatched bases: 10. CDR3 size: 16 residues. CDR3 protein: CASSQATGTGAAGYTF. Here the CDR3 DNA reads TGTGCCAGCAGCCAAGCGACCGGGACAGGGGCCGCGGGCTACACCTTC.

The genes are TRBV19 and TRBJ2-6; TRBD1 agrees at 11 bases. The CDR3 has 18 residues. V shed 6 bases, J shed 2 bases, and the junction held 9 bases outside the gene matches. Germline values: CDR1 LNHDA, CDR2 SQIVND (reference sequence). CDR3 DNA: TGTGCCAGTAGCAATGTCCGGACAGGGGGCACTGGGGCCAACGTCCTGACTTTC. Protein product: CASSNVRTGGTGANVLTF.

The chain uses TRBV27 and TRBJ2-5; D is perhaps TRBD1 (5 bases). The CDR3 is 15 residues long. The V and J ends lost 1 base and 0 bases respectively, with 9 bases between them. The germline V gene encodes CDR1 MNHEY and CDR2 SMNVEV (reference sequence). The CDR3 nucleotides are TGTGCCAGCAGTTTATGGGGCCAAAACCAAGAGACCCAGTACTTC. Amino acid sequence: CASSLWGQNQETQYF.